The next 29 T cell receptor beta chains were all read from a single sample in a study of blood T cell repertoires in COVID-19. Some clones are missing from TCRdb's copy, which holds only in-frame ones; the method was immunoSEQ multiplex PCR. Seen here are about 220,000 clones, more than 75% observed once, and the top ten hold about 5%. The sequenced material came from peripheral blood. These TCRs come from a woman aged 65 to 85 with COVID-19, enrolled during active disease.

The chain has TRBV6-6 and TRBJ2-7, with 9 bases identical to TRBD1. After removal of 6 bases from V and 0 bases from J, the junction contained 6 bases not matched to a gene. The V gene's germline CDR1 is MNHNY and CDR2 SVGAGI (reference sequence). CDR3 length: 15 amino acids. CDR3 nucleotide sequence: TGTGCCAGCAGCAACAACAGGGGGCTCTCCTACGAGCAGTACTTC. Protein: CASSNNRGLSYEQYF.

CDR3 sequence (DNA): TGTGCCAGCACCCTCGGTCGAGGACAGGGGACTTCACCCCTCCACTTT. It specifies CASTLGRGQGTSPLHF. V gene TRBV7-9 combines with J gene TRBJ1-6, with 9 bases aligning to TRBD1. Germline trimming cut 7 bases from V and 9 bases from J; bases unmatched to any gene: 13. This CDR3 comprises 16 residues. Germline CDR1 is SEHNR and CDR2 is FQNEAQ (reference sequence). Looking up the rest from reference TRBV7-9 and TRBJ1-6 gives the full variable domain: DTGVSQNPRHKITKRGQNVTFRCDPISEHNRLYWYRQTLGQGPEFLTYFQNEAQLEKSRLLSDRFSAERPKGSFSTLEIQRTEQGDSAMYLCASTLGRGQGTSPLHFGNGTRLTVT.

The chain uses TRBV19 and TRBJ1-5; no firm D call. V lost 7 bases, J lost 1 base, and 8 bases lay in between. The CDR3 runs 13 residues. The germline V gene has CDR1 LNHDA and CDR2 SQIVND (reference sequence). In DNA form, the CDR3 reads TGTGCCAGTATGTATCGGAGCAATCAGCCCCAGCATTTT. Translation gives CASMYRSNQPQHF.

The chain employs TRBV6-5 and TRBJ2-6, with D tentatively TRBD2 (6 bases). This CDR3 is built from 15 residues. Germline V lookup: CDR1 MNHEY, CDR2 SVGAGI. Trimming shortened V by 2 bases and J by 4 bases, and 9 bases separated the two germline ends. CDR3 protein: CASSYGGTGANVLTF. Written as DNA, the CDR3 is TGTGCCAGCAGTTACGGGGGGACCGGGGCCAACGTCCTGACTTTC.

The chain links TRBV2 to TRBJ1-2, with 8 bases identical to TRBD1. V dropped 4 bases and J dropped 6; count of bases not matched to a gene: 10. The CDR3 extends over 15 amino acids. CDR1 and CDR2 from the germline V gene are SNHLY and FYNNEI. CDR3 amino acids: CASSVVNRGSDGYTF. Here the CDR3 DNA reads TGTGCCAGCAGTGTGGTAAACAGGGGGAGCGATGGCTACACCTTC.

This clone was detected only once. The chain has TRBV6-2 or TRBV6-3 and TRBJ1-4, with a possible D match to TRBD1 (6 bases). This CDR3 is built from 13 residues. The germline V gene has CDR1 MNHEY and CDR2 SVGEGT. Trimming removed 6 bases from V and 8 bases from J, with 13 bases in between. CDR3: CASSPTGTEKLFF. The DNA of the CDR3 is TGTGCCAGCAGCCCCACCGGGACAGAAAAACTGTTTTTT.

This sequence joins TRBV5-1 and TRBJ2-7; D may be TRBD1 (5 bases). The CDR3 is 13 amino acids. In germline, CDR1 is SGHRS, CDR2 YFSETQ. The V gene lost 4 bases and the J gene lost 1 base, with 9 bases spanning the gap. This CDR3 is CASSQDKSYEQYF. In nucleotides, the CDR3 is TGCGCCAGCAGCCAGGACAAGTCCTACGAGCAGTACTTC.

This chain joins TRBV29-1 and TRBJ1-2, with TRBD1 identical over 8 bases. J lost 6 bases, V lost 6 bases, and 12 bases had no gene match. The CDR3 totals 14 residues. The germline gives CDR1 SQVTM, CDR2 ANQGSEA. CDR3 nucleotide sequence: TGCAGCGTAGACCCGACAGGGGAAGTTAATGGCTACACCTTC. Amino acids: CSVDPTGEVNGYTF.

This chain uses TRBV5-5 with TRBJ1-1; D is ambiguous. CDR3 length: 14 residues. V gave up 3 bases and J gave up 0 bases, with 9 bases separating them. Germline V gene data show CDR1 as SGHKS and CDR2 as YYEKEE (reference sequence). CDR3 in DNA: TGTGCCAGCAGCTGGTCAGGTTTGAACACTGAAGCTTTCTTT. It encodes CASSWSGLNTEAFF.

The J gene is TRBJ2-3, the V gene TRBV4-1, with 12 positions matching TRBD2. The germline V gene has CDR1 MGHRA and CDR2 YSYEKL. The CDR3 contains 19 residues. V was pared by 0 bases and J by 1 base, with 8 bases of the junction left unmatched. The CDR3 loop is CASSQDSLAGGFGTDTQYF. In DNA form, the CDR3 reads TGCGCCAGCAGCCAAGATAGCCTAGCGGGAGGGTTTGGCACAGATACGCAGTATTTT.

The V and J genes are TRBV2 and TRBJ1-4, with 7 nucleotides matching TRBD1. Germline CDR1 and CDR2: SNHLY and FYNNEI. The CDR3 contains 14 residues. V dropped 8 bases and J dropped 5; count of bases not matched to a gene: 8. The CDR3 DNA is TGTGCCAGCGGGAGGACAGGCTGGAATGAAAAACTGTTTTTT. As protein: CASGRTGWNEKLFF.

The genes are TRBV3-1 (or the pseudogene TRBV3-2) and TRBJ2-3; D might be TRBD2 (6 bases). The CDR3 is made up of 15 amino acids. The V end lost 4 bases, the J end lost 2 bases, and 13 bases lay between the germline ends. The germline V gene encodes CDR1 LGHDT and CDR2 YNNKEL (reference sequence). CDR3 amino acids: CASSPRGDSTDTQYF. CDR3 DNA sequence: TGTGCCAGCAGCCCCCGAGGGGACTCCACAGATACGCAGTATTTT.

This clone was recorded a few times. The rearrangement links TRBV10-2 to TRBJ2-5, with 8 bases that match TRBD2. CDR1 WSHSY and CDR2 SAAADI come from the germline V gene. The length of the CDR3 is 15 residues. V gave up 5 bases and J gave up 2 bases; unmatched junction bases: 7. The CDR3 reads CASSRTSRGQETQYF. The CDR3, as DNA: TGCGCCAGCAGTCGGACTAGCCGGGGACAAGAGACCCAGTACTTC.

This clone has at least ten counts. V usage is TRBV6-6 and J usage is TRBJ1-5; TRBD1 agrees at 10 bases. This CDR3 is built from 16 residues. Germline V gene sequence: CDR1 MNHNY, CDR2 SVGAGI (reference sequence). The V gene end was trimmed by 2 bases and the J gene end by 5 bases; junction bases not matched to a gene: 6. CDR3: CASSYLGQGVDQPQHF. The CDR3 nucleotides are TGTGCCAGCAGTTACCTAGGACAGGGGGTAGATCAGCCCCAGCATTTT.

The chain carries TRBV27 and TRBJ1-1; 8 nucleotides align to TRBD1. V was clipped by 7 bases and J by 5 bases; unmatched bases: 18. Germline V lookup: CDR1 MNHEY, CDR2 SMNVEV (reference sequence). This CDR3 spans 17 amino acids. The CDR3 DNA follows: TGTGCCAGCATTCAACTGGGGACAGGCTGGGGAACGACTGAAGCTTTCTTT. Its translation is CASIQLGTGWGTTEAFF.

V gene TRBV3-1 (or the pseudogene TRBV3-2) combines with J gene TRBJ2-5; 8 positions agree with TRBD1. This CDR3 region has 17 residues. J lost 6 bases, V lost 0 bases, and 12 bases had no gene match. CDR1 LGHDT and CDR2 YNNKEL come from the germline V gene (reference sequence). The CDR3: CASSQDDRGQGWKTQYF. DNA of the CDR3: TGTGCCAGCAGCCAAGATGATCGAGGACAGGGTTGGAAGACCCAGTACTTC.

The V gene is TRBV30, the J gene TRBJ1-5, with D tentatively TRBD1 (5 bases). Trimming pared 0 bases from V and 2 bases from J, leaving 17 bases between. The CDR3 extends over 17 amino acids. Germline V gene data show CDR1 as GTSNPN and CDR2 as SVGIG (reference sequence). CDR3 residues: CAWSVVGLGGGNQPQHF. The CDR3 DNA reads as TGTGCCTGGAGTGTAGTGGGACTGGGAGGTGGCAATCAGCCCCAGCATTTT.

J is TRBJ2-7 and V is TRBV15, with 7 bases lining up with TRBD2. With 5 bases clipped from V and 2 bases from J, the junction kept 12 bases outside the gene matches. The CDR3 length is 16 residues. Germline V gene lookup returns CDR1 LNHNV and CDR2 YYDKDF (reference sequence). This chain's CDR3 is CATSPSAGAITYEQYF. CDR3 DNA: TGTGCCACCAGCCCTTCGGCGGGAGCCATAACCTACGAGCAGTACTTC.

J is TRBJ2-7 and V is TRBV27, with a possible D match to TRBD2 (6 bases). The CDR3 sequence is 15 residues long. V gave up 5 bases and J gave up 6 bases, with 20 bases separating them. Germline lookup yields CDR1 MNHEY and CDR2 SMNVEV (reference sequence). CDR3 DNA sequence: TGTGCCAGCAGTCCACCGACTAACGGGAGATCCGAGCAGTACTTC. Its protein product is CASSPPTNGRSEQYF.

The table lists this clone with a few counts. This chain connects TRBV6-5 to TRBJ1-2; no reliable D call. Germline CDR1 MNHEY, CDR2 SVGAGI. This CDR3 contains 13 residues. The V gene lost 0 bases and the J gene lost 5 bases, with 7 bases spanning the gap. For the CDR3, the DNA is TGTGCCAGCAGTTACTCGTCCAGTTATGGCTACACCTTC. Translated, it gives CASSYSSSYGYTF.

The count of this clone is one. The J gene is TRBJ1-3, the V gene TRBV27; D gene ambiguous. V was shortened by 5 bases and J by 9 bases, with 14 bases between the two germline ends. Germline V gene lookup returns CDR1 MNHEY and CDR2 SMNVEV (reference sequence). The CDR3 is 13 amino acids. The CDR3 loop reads CASSLSSSGTIYF. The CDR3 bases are TGTGCCAGCAGTCTCTCCTCTTCAGGCACCATATATTTT.

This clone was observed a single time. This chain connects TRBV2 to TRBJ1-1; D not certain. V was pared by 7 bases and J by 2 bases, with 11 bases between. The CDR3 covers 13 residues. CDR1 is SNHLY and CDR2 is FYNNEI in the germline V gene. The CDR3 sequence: CASKPGLNTEAFF. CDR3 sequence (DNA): TGTGCCAGCAAACCCGGGTTAAACACTGAAGCTTTCTTT.

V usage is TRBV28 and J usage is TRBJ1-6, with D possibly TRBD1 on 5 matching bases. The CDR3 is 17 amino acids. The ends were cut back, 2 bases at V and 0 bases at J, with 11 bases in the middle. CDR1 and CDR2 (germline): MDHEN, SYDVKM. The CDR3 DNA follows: TGTGCCAGCAGTTTAAGCTCGACAGTCTCCTATAATTCACCCCTCCACTTT. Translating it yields CASSLSSTVSYNSPLHF.

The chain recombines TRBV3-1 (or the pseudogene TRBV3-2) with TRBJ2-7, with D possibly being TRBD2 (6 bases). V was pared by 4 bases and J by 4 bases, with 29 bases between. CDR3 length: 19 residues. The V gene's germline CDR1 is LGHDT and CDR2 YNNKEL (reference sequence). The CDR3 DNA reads TGTGCCAGCAGCCGCAAAAGGCAGCCTAGCGAGATACCACTTTACGAGCAGTACTTC. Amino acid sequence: CASSRKRQPSEIPLYEQYF.

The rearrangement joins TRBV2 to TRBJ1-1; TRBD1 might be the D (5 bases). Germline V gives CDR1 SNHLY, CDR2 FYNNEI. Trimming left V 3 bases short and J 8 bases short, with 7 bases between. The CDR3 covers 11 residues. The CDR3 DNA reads TGTGCCAGCAGTGAGGGGCCCGAAGCTTTCTTT. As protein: CASSEGPEAFF.

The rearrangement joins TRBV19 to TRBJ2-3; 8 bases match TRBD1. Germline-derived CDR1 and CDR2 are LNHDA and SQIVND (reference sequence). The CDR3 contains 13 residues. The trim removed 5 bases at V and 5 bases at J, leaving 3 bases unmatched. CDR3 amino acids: CASSRDRRDTQYF. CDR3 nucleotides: TGTGCCAGTAGTCGGGACAGGCGAGATACGCAGTATTTT.

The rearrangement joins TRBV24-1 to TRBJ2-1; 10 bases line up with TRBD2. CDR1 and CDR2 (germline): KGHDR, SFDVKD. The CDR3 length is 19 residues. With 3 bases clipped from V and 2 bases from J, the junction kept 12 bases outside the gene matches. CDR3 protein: CATSDIAGTSAATYNEQFF. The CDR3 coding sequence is TGTGCCACCAGTGATATTGCCGGGACTAGCGCCGCAACCTACAATGAGCAGTTCTTC.

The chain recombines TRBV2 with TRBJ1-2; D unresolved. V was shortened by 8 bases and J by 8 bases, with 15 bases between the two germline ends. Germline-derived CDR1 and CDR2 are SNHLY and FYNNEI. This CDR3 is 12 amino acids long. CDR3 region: CASSTDTIGYTF. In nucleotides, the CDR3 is TGTGCCAGCTCGACGGATACTATCGGCTACACCTTC.

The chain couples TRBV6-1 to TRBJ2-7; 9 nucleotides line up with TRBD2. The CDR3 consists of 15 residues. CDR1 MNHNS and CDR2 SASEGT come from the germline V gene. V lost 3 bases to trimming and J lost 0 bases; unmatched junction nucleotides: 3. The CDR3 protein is CASSDLAGNSYEQYF. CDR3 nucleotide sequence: TGTGCCAGCAGTGACCTAGCGGGAAACTCCTACGAGCAGTACTTC.